These 20 T cell receptor beta chains came from one sample sequenced in a study of blood T cell repertoires in COVID-19. The table came from immunoSEQ multiplex PCR; TCRdb's copy has only in-frame clones and leaves some out. The sample yields 200,000 to 250,000 clones, around 82% seen once. The sequencing input was PBMCs or T cells enriched from blood (not recorded which). All receptors come from a woman in her thirties or forties with acute COVID-19.

The rearrangement joins TRBV3-1 (or the pseudogene TRBV3-2) to TRBJ2-5; 9 nucleotides line up with TRBD2. V dropped 4 bases and J dropped 2; count of bases not matched to a gene: 8. Germline V gene sequence: CDR1 LGHDT, CDR2 YNNKEL (reference sequence). The CDR3 spans 16 residues. CDR3 DNA sequence: TGTGCCAGCAGCCCCTTAGCGGGGGAACTACAAGAGACCCAGTACTTC. This codes for CASSPLAGELQETQYF.

This clone appeared a few times. This chain joins TRBV14 and TRBJ2-1; TRBD2 agrees at 13 bases. V was pared by 4 bases and J by 4 bases, with 7 bases of the junction left unmatched. Germline-derived CDR1 and CDR2 are SGHDN and FVKESK. The CDR3 runs to 17 residues. The CDR3 here is CASSPTPGLAGYNEQFF. The CDR3 DNA reads as TGTGCCAGCAGCCCCACGCCGGGACTAGCGGGGTACAATGAGCAGTTCTTC.

The table lists this clone with a count of one. V usage is TRBV6-5 and J usage is TRBJ1-5; a weak D match, TRBD1 (5 bases). V was pared by 6 bases and J by 4 bases, with 16 bases between. The CDR3 is 15 residues long. CDR1 and CDR2 from the germline V gene are MNHEY and SVGAGI. CDR3 DNA sequence: TGTGCCAGCAGACCCGGGGGGGGTAGGAATCAGCCCCAGCATTTT. It encodes CASRPGGGRNQPQHF.

The V and J genes are TRBV28 and TRBJ2-3; the match to TRBD2 covers 10 bases. The germline gives CDR1 MDHEN, CDR2 SYDVKM. This CDR3 spans 17 amino acids. Trimming took 4 bases from V and 0 from J; bases not matched to a gene: 7. This chain's CDR3 is CASSSPGLATSTDTQYF. CDR3 sequence (DNA): TGTGCCAGCAGTTCCCCGGGACTAGCGACTAGCACAGATACGCAGTATTTT.

This clone came up a few times. J is TRBJ1-6 and V is TRBV27, with D perhaps matching TRBD1 (5 bases). The germline V and J ends were trimmed by 6 bases and 10 bases, with 16 bases remaining between them. The CDR3 is 14 amino acids. The germline V gene encodes CDR1 MNHEY and CDR2 SMNVEV (reference sequence). CDR3 nucleotide sequence: TGTGCCAGCAGCCAGTCGGGGGGTAGATCACCCCTCCACTTT. Translation gives CASSQSGGRSPLHF.

The chain combines TRBV5-1 with TRBJ1-4; D is perhaps TRBD1 (5 bases). CDR1 is SGHRS and CDR2 is YFSETQ in the germline V gene. Trimming pared 7 bases from V and 0 bases from J, leaving 13 bases between. This CDR3 region has 15 residues. This CDR3 reads CASGTSVATNEKLFF. The CDR3 DNA follows: TGCGCCAGCGGGACTTCGGTAGCAACTAATGAAAAACTGTTTTTT.

This clone is a singleton in its sample. The chain carries TRBV5-6 and TRBJ1-2; D is perhaps TRBD1 (5 bases). Deletions cut 3 bases from V and 4 bases from J, with 16 bases between. The CDR3 is 15 amino acids. CDR1 and CDR2 (germline): SGHDT, YYEEEE. The chain's CDR3 is CASSWDLTVGYGYTF. The CDR3 region has the DNA TGTGCCAGCAGCTGGGACTTAACCGTAGGCTATGGCTACACCTTC.

Of note for this clone: The junction shows a germline mismatch at one end, possibly a read error. The chain recombines TRBV2 with TRBJ1-4; TRBD1 agrees at 8 bases. In germline, CDR1 is SNHLY, CDR2 FYNNEI. The CDR3 covers 15 residues. The CDR3 region has the DNA TGTGCCAGCAGTTCAGGGACAGGTATTAATGGAAAACTGTTTTTT. Translated: CASSSGTGINGKLFF.

The rearrangement joins TRBV28 to TRBJ1-6, with D possibly TRBD1 on 6 matching bases. The CDR3 loop spans 14 amino acids. The V and J ends lost 3 bases and 9 bases respectively, with 12 bases between them. From germline, CDR1 is MDHEN and CDR2 SYDVKM. CDR3 sequence: CASSFSGDGSPLHF. The DNA of the CDR3 is TGTGCCAGCAGTTTCTCAGGGGACGGTTCACCCCTCCACTTT.

This clone came up once. The V call is TRBV4-1, the J call TRBJ2-5; TRBD1 matches 11 bases. The CDR3 runs 15 residues. In germline, CDR1 is MGHRA, CDR2 YSYEKL. The junction had 3 bases not matched to a gene; V was cut back by 1 base and J by 5 bases. CDR3 region: CASSQAGQGAETQYF. CDR3 DNA: TGCGCCAGCAGCCAAGCCGGACAGGGGGCTGAGACCCAGTACTTC.

The V gene is TRBV7-9, the J gene TRBJ2-7; D gene ambiguous. V was trimmed by 0 bases and J by 3 bases, leaving 9 bases between them. This CDR3 is 14 amino acids long. Germline V CDR1 and CDR2: SEHNR, FQNEAQ (reference sequence). CDR3 region: CASSLASTYYEQYF. As DNA, the CDR3 is TGTGCCAGCAGCTTAGCAAGTACCTACTACGAGCAGTACTTC.

The chain joins TRBV5-1 to TRBJ2-1; TRBD2 matches 9 bases. V shed 1 base and J 9 bases; nucleotides not matched to a gene: 14. The CDR3 has 17 amino acids. From germline, CDR1 is SGHRS and CDR2 YFSETQ. DNA of the CDR3: TGCGCCAGCAGCTTGTCCTTAGCGGGAGTTGGATCGGGTGAGCAGTTCTTC. Protein: CASSLSLAGVGSGEQFF.

Details on this clone: Mismatch with germline at one junction end may stem from a read error. The chain has TRBV20-1 and TRBJ2-7; 7 bases agree with TRBD2. This CDR3 comprises 11 residues. The germline V gene has CDR1 DFQATT and CDR2 SNEGSKA (reference sequence). CDR3 coding DNA: TGCAGTGTTAGACTAGCATACGAGCAGTACTTC. Encoded protein: CSVRLAYEQYF.

The chain couples TRBV9 to TRBJ1-3, with a tentative D call TRBD1 (5 bases). V lost 2 bases and J 1 base, leaving 13 bases between the germline ends. This CDR3 has 16 amino acids. Per germline, CDR1 SGDLS and CDR2 YYNGEE. The CDR3 sequence: CASSVQGSGSGNTIYF. The CDR3 region has the DNA TGTGCCAGCAGCGTCCAGGGTTCTGGGTCTGGAAACACCATATATTTT.

This clone appeared a few times. The chain couples TRBV7-8 to TRBJ2-1, with 7 bases lining up with TRBD1. Germline V lookup: CDR1 SGHVS, CDR2 FQNEAQ. This CDR3 is built from 14 residues. With 5 bases clipped from V and 7 bases from J, the junction kept 8 bases outside the gene matches. The CDR3 coding sequence is TGTGCCAGCAGCAACAGGGACAGAGGGAATGAGCAGTTCTTC. This translates into CASSNRDRGNEQFF.

The rearrangement links TRBV9 to TRBJ1-4, with unresolved D. The CDR3 has 13 amino acids. Germline CDR1 SGDLS, CDR2 YYNGEE. V lost 3 bases, J lost 0 bases, and 3 bases lay in between. CDR3 protein: CASSGATNEKLFF. Here the CDR3 DNA reads TGTGCCAGCAGCGGCGCAACTAATGAAAAACTGTTTTTT.

The chain combines TRBV4-1 with TRBJ2-3; the match to TRBD2 covers 13 bases. CDR1 and CDR2 from the germline V gene are MGHRA and YSYEKL. The CDR3 spans 20 residues. J gave up 4 bases and V 0 bases, and 13 bases lay outside the gene matches. CDR3 sequence: CASSQDRRTSGSTSADTQYF. The DNA of the CDR3 is TGCGCCAGCAGCCAAGATCGACGGACTAGCGGGAGCACCTCAGCAGATACGCAGTATTTT.

This chain links TRBV4-3 with TRBJ2-1, with TRBD2 identical over 7 bases. CDR1 LGHNA and CDR2 YSLEER come from the germline V gene. The CDR3 sequence is 13 residues long. Trimming cost V 4 bases and J 8 bases; bases outside gene matches: 5. The CDR3 spells CASSRSTSYEQFF. For the CDR3, the DNA is TGCGCCAGCAGCCGGTCGACTAGCTATGAGCAGTTCTTC.

The V call is TRBV5-1, the J call TRBJ2-7, with 9 bases identical to TRBD1. V gave up 0 bases and J gave up 7 bases; unmatched junction bases: 8. The CDR3 length is 15 residues. The germline gives CDR1 SGHRS, CDR2 YFSETQ. The chain's CDR3 is CASSLVVTGGGEQYF. The CDR3 DNA is TGCGCCAGCAGCTTGGTGGTGACAGGGGGAGGGGAGCAGTACTTC.

The gene calls are TRBV10-1 and TRBJ1-1, with D maybe TRBD1 (5 bases). The CDR3 spans 14 residues. CDR1 is WNHNN and CDR2 is SYGVQD in the germline V gene (reference sequence). V was cut by 2 bases and J by 0 bases, with 7 bases left in between. CDR3 protein: CASSERGLNTEAFF. Written as DNA, the CDR3 is TGCGCCAGCAGTGAGAGGGGTCTGAACACTGAAGCTTTCTTT.